The 8 T cell receptor beta chains reported below all come from one sample, sequenced in a study of PD-1 blockade in mismatch repair-deficient tumors. Here immunoSEQ multiplex PCR was the method, and the copy in TCRdb shows in-frame clones only, minus some. Of around 110,000 clones listed, about three quarters are singletons. Here the sequenced sample was peripheral blood, taken roughly 60 weeks after starting pembrolizumab. Receptors were obtained from an adult with mismatch repair-deficient cancer.

The V and J genes are TRBV27 and TRBJ2-7, with TRBD2 identical over 10 bases. The length of the CDR3 is 16 residues. CDR1 and CDR2 (germline): MNHEY, SMNVEV (reference sequence). The V gene end was trimmed by 0 bases and the J gene end by 0 bases; junction bases not matched to a gene: 2. In nucleotides, the CDR3 is TGTGCCAGCAGTTTATCCGGGACTAGCGTCTCCTACGAGCAGTACTTC. This encodes CASSLSGTSVSYEQYF.

This chain joins TRBV14 and TRBJ2-7; 7 bases match TRBD2. The CDR3 sequence is 14 residues long. V gave up 2 bases and J gave up 3 bases; unmatched junction bases: 4. Germline V gives CDR1 SGHDN, CDR2 FVKESK. The CDR3 is CASSQLSGNYEQYF. CDR3 nucleotides: TGTGCCAGCAGCCAACTCAGCGGGAACTACGAGCAGTACTTC.

This clone showed up just once. The chain couples TRBV5-6 to TRBJ1-2; D remains ambiguous. V lost 0 bases, J lost 2 bases, and 8 bases lay in between. The CDR3 is made up of 14 amino acids. The germline V gene has CDR1 SGHDT and CDR2 YYEEEE. The CDR3 DNA sequence: TGTGCCAGCAGCTTGGCCGCGGGAAACTATGGCTACACCTTC. It is translated as CASSLAAGNYGYTF.

The chain links TRBV2 to TRBJ2-3, with D unresolved. Germline V CDR1 and CDR2: SNHLY, FYNNEI. V dropped 2 bases and J dropped 4 bases, with 13 bases sitting between them. This CDR3 spans 15 amino acids. The CDR3 loop reads CASSETSLSADTQYF. CDR3 DNA: TGTGCCAGCAGTGAAACGAGTTTATCCGCAGATACGCAGTATTTT.

This rearrangement joins TRBV13 to TRBJ2-3, with TRBD2 matching over 13 bases. Unmatched junction bases numbered 5, after V lost 5 bases and J lost 0 bases. CDR1 and CDR2 (germline): PRHDT, FYEKMQ (reference sequence). This CDR3 spans 17 amino acids. CDR3 in amino acids: CASSAGGLAGSTDTQYF. CDR3 nucleotides: TGTGCCAGCAGCGCCGGGGGACTAGCGGGGAGCACAGATACGCAGTATTTT.

This sequence joins TRBV4-1 and TRBJ2-1; tentatively, D is TRBD1 or TRBD2 (5 bases each). This CDR3 spans 15 amino acids. Trimming cost V 4 bases and J 8 bases, with 18 bases left between them. Germline V CDR1 and CDR2: MGHRA, YSYEKL. CDR3 DNA: TGCGCCAGCAGCCGGACGAGGGGCATTTCGGATGAGCAGTTCTTC. Residues: CASSRTRGISDEQFF.

The rearrangement uses TRBV7-3 and TRBJ1-5, with 9 bases matching TRBD1. Trimming took 4 bases from V and 7 from J; bases not matched to a gene: 5. Germline CDR1 and CDR2: SGHTA and FQGTGA. The CDR3 runs 14 residues. The CDR3 DNA is TGTGCCAGCAGCTCTACAGGGGGCGGACAGCCCCAGCATTTT. It translates to CASSSTGGGQPQHF.

The J gene is TRBJ2-7, the V gene TRBV27; no clear D. The CDR3 has 14 amino acids. Trimming took off 3 bases at V and 3 bases at J, with 12 bases between the two ends. Germline V gene lookup returns CDR1 MNHEY and CDR2 SMNVEV (reference sequence). This CDR3 is CASSFGAGDYEQYF. The CDR3 nucleotides read TGTGCCAGCAGTTTCGGTGCAGGCGACTACGAGCAGTACTTC.